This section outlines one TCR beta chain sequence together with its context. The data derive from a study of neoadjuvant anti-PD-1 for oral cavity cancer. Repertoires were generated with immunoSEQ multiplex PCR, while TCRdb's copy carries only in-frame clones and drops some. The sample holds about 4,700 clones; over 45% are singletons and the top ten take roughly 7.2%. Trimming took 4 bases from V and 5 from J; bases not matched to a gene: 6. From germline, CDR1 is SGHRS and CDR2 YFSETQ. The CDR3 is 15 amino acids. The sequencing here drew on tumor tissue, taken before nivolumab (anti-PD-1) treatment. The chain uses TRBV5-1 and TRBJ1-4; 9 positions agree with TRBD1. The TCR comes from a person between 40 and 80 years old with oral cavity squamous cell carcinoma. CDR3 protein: CASSKEDRGNEKLFF. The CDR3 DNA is TGCGCCAGCAGCAAAGAAGACAGGGGGAATGAAAAACTGTTTTTT.